This TCR beta chain was profiled in a study of long-term antiretroviral therapy in people with HIV. CDR3 length: 12 amino acids. Trimming shortened V by 2 bases and J by 6 bases, and 5 bases separated the two germline ends. Germline assignment: CDR1 MNHEY and CDR2 SVGAGI. Study-level points and caveats: Across all time points, the repertoire was dominated by clones that expanded before ART.

Turning to this clone: Antigen unknown.

Version v3.0 of the immunoSEQ assay ran at survey level. Each sample aimed for about 40,000-50,000 sequenced T-cell genomes. Data came from immunoSEQ multiplex PCR; TCRdb stores just in-frame clones and leaves some out. This sample yields about 20,000 clones, of which about 92% are seen a single time; 7.3% belongs to the top ten. PBMC samples from each donor numbered at least one pre-ART and at least two post-ART. Each HIV participant was treated in the United States. The material sequenced was unsorted PBMCs, taken 4.4 years after starting antiretroviral therapy. The chain joins TRBV6-5 to TRBJ2-1; no firm D call. The sequence was collected from a woman aged 50 to 65 with HIV. Written as DNA, the CDR3 is TGTGCCAGCAGTTACCCGATCAATGAGCAGTTCTTC. It codes for CASSYPINEQFF.